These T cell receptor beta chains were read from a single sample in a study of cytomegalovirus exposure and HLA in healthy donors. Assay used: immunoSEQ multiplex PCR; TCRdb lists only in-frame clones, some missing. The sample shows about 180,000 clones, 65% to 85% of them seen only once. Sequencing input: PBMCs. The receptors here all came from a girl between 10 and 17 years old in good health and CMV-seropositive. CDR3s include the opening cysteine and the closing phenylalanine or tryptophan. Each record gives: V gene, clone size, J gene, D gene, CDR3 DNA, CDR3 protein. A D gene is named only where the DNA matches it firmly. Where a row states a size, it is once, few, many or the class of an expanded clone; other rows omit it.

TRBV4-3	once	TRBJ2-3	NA	TGCGCCAGCAGCCAAGCGGTTGCGGGACTTCGCGCAGATACGCAGTATTTT	CASSQAVAGLRADTQYF
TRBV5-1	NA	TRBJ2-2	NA	TGCGCCAGCAGACTCCTAGGTGACACCGGGGAGCTGTTTTTT	CASRLLGDTGELFF
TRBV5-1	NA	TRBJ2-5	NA	TGCGCCAGCAGCTTGGGGGGAGGAGAGACCCAGTACTTC	CASSLGGGETQYF
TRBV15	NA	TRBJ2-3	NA	TGTGCCACCAGCAGAGGCGAGACTAGCACAGATACGCAGTATTTT	CATSRGETSTDTQYF
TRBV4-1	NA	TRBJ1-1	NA	TGCGCCAGCAGCCAAGCCCGTATCTTACAAATGAACACTGAAGCTTTCTTT	CASSQARILQMNTEAFF
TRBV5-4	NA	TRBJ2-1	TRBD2	TGTGCCAGTTCCAGCGGGAGGGAGAATGAGCAGTTCTTC	CASSSGRENEQFF
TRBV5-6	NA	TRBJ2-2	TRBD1	TGTGCCAGCAGCTTGTACAGGGGTGACACCGGGGAGCTGTTTTTT	CASSLYRGDTGELFF
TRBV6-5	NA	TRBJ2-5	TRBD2	TGTGCCAGCAGTTCGGGACTATTACAAGAGACCCAGTACTTC	CASSSGLLQETQYF
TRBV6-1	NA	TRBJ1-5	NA	TGTGCCAGCAGTGGCCCCGGGGTATATAGCAATCAGCCCCAGCATTTT	CASSGPGVYSNQPQHF
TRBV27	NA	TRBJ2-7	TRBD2	TGTGCCACCCGGACTAGCGAAAACTACGAGCAGTACTTC	CATRTSENYEQYF
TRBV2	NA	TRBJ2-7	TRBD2	TGTGCCAGCGGGTTGGAAGCTAGCGGGAGGGCCGCGGAGCAGTACTTC	CASGLEASGRAAEQYF
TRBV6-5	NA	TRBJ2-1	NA	TGTGCCAGCAGAATCGGAGGGCCTTCCTACAATGAGCAGTTCTTC	CASRIGGPSYNEQFF
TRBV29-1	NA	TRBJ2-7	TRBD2	TGCAGCGTTGAGGGGGGGGGCTACGAGCAGTACTTC	CSVEGGGYEQYF
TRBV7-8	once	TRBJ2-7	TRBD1	TGTGCCAGCAGCCAACGCCGGGACAGGGCCTACGAGCAGTACTTC	CASSQRRDRAYEQYF
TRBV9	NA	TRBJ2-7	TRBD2	TGTGCCAGCAGCGAACAAGCGGGGCGGCCTACCTACGAGCAGTACTTC	CASSEQAGRPTYEQYF
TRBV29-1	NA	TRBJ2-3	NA	TGCAGCGGAGGTATACATCCCCTAGTATTCACAGATACGCAGTATTTT	CSGGIHPLVFTDTQYF
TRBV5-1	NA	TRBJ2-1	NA	TGCGCCAGCAGCAGTATCGCCGCAGGCAATGAGCAGTTCTTC	CASSSIAAGNEQFF
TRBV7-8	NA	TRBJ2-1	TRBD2	TGTGCCAGCAGCGGGAGGGTCCAAATGGGGAATGAGCAGTTCTTC	CASSGRVQMGNEQFF
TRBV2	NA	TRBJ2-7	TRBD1	TGTGCCAACAGCCGGGACAGGGAATACGAGCAGTACTTC	CANSRDREYEQYF
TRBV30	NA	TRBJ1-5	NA	TGTGCCTGGAGCCCCAGGACAGTTAGTATCGGCAATCAGCCCCAGCATTTT	CAWSPRTVSIGNQPQHF
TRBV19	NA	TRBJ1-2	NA	TGTGCCAGTAGTATCCCTCCTGGGTCCAGGTTGGACTATGGCTACACCTTC	CASSIPPGSRLDYGYTF
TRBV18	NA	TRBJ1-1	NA	TGTGCCAGCTCACCCCTGAGGGTAGGGAAGCCTGAAGCTTTCTTT	CASSPLRVGKPEAFF
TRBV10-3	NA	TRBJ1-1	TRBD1	TGTGCCATCAGTGAGACGGGACAGACGAACACTGAAGCTTTCTTT	CAISETGQTNTEAFF
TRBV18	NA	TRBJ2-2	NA	TGTGCCAGCTCGACACCAGCAGGGGACACCGGGGAGCTGTTTTTT	CASSTPAGDTGELFF
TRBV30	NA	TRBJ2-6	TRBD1	TGTGCCGGCGGACAGGGGACCGGGGCCAACGTCCTGACTTTC	CAGGQGTGANVLTF
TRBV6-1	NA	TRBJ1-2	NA	TGTGCCAGCAGTTCCCCCCCCGGGGGGCCCTATGGCTACACCTTC	CASSSPPGGPYGYTF
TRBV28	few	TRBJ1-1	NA	TGTGCCAGCAGTCCAAACAGCCCCCCCCTGGAAGCTTTCTTT	CASSPNSPPLEAFF